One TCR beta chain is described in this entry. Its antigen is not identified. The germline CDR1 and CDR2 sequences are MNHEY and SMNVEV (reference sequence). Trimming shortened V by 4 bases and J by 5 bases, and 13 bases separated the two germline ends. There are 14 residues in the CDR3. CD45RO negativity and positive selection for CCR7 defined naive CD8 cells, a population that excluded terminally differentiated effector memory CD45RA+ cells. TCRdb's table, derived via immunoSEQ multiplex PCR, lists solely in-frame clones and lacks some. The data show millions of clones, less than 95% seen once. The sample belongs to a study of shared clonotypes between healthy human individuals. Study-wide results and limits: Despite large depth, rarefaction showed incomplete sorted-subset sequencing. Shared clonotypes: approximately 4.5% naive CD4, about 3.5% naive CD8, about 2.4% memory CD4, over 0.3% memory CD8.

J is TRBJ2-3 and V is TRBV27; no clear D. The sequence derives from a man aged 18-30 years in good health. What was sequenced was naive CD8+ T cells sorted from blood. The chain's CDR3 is CASSSARFGDTQYF. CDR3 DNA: TGTGCCAGCAGTTCCGCCCGCTTTGGAGATACGCAGTATTTT.